This TCR beta chain was obtained from a study of blood T cells in healthy people across ages. General observations from the study: When set beside aged donors, long-lived donors presented more naive CD4+ cells and higher diversity. Naive T cell percentage by flow cytometry tracked strongly with beta diversity. Age advanced and TCR beta diversity per million T cells fell, roughly linearly.

A second PCR of about 6 to 12 cycles used a sample-barcoded 5' primer and a J-beta primer mix. TCRdb ran MiXCR on the 5' RACE reads and lists one entry per CDR3 protein. The table includes more than 1.4 million distinct CDR3 sequences, 42% detected once. This clonotype showed up just a few times. The antigen is not known. The length of the CDR3 is 14 residues. Germline V gene sequence: CDR1 SEHNR, CDR2 FQNEAQ (reference sequence). Material for sequencing was blood. This chain connects TRBV7-9 to TRBJ2-5; no firm D call. Matching the DNA end better, TRBJ2-7 makes the J call doubtful. This receptor was obtained from a woman aged 18-35 years in good health. CDR3 bases: TGTGCCAGCAGCTTAGGTAGCCCCTATGCCGAGCAGTACTTC. This encodes CASSLGSPYAEQYF.